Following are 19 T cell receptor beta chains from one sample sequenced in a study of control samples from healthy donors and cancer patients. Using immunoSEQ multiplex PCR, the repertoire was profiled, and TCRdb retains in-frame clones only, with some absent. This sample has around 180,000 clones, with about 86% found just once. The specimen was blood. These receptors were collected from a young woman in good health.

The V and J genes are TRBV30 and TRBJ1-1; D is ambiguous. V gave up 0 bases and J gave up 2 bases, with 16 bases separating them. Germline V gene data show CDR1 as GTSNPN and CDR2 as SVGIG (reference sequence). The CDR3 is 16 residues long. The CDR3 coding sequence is TGTGCCTGGAGTGTACTGCGAGGAGCACTAAACACTGAAGCTTTCTTT. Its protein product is CAWSVLRGALNTEAFF.

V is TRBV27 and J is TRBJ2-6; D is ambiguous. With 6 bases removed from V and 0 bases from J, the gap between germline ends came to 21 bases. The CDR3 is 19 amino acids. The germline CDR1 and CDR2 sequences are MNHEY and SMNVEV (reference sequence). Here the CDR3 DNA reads TGTGCCAGCAGCCTCTGGGGTCAAGGAGCCCCCTCTGGGGCCAACGTCCTGACTTTC. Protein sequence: CASSLWGQGAPSGANVLTF.

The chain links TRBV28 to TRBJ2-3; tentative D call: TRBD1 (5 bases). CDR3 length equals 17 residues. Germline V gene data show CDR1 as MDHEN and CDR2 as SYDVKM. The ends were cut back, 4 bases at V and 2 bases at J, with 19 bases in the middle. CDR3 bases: TGTGCCAGCAGTTATTTGGGGCCTAGAACAGACACAGATACGCAGTATTTT. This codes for CASSYLGPRTDTDTQYF.

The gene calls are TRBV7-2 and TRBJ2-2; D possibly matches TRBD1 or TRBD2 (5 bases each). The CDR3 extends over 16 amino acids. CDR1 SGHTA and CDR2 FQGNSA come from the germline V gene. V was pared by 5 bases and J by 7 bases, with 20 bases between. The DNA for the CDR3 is TGTGCCAGCAGCCCTAGGACCCACGGGGCTAGCGGGGAGCTGTTTTTT. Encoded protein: CASSPRTHGASGELFF.

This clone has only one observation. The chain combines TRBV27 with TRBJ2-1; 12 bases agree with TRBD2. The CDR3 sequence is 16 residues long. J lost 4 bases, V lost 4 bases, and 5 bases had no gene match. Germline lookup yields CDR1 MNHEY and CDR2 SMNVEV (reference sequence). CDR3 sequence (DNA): TGTGCCAGCAGTTGGGGACTAGCGGGTTATTACAATGAGCAGTTCTTC. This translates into CASSWGLAGYYNEQFF.

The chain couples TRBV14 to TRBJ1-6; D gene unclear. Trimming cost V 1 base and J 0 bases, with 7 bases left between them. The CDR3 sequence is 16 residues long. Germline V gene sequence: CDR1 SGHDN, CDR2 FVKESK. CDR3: CASSQGLNSYNSPLHF. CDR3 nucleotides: TGTGCCAGCAGCCAAGGACTGAACTCCTATAATTCACCCCTCCACTTT. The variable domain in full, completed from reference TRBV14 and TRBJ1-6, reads EAGVTQFPSHSVIEKGQTVTLRCDPISGHDNLYWYRRVMGKEIKFLLHFVKESKQDESGMPNNRFLAERTGGTYSTLKVQPAELEDSGVYFCASSQGLNSYNSPLHFGNGTRLTVT.

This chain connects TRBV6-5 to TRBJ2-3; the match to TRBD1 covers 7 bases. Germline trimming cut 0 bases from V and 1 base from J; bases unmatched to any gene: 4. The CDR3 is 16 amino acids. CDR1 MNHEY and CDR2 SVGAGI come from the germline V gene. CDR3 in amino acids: CASSYSRGGGTDTQYF. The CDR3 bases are TGTGCCAGCAGTTACTCGAGAGGGGGCGGCACAGATACGCAGTATTTT.

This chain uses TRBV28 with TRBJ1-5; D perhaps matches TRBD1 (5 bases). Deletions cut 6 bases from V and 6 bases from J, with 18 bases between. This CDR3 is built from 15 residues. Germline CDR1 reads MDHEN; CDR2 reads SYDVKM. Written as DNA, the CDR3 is TGTGCCAGCAGCCGGAAACCTTCGGGGCGTCAGCCCCAGCATTTT. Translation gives CASSRKPSGRQPQHF.

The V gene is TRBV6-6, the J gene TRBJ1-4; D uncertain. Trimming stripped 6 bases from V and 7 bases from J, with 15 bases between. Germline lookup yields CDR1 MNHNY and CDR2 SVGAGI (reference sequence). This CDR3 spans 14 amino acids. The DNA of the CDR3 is TGTGCCAGCAGCGGCAGTAGTGCGGGTGAAAAACTGTTTTTT. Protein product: CASSGSSAGEKLFF.

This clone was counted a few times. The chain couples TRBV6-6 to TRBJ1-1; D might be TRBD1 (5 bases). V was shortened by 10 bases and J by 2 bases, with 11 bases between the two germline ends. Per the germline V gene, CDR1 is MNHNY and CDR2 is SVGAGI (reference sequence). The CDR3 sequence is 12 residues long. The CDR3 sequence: CATRVSNTEAFF. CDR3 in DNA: TGTGCCACCAGGGTTAGTAACACTGAAGCTTTCTTT.

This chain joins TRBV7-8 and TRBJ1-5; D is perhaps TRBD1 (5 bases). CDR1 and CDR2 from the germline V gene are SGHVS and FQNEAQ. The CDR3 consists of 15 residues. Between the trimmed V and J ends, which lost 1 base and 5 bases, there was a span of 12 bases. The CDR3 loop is CASSLERGFYQPQHF. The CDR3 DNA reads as TGTGCCAGCAGCTTAGAAAGGGGTTTCTATCAGCCCCAGCATTTT.

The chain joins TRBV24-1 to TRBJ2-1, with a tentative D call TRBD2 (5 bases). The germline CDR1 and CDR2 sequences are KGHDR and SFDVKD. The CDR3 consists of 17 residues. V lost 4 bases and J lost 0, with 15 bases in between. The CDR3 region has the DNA TGTGCCACCAGTGACCGGCATGGCGGGTACTCCTACAATGAGCAGTTCTTC. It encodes CATSDRHGGYSYNEQFF.

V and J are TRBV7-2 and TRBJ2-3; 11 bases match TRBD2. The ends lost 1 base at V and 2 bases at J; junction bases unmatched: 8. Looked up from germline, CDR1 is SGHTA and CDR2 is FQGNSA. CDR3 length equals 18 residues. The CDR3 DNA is TGTGCCAGCAGCTTAGTGGTTACTAGCGGGAGTTTCACAGATACGCAGTATTTT. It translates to CASSLVVTSGSFTDTQYF.

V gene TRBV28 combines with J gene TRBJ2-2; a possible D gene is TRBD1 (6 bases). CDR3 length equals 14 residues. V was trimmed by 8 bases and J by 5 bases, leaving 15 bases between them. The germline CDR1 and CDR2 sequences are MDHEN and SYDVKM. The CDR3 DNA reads TGTGCCAGCCAGGGGCCACCCCCTACCGGGGAGCTGTTTTTT. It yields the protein CASQGPPPTGELFF.

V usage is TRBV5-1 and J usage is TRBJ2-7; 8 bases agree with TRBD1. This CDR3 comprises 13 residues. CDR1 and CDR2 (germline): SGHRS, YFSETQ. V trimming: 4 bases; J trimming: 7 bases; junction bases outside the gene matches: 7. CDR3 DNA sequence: TGCGCCAGCAGCCTGACAGGGGCCGTAGAGCAGTACTTC. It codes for CASSLTGAVEQYF.

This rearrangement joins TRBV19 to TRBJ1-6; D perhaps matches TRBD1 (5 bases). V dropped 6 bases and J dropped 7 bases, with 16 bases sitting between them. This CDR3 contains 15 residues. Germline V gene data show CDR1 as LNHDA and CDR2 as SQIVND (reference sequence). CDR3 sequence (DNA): TGTGCCAGTAGACCCCGAGGGGACCGAAATTCACCCCTCCACTTT. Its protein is CASRPRGDRNSPLHF.

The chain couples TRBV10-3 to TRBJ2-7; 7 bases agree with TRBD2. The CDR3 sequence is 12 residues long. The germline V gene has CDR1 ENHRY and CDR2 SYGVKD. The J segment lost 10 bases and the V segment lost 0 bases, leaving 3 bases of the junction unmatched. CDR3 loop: CAISESGRGQYV. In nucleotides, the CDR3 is TGTGCCATCAGTGAGTCAGGGAGGGGTCAGTACGTC.

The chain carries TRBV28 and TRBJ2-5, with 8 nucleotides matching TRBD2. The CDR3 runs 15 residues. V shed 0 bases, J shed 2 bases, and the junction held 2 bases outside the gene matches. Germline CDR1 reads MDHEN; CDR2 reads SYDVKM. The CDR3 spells CASSLWASGQETQYF. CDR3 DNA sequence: TGTGCCAGCAGTTTATGGGCTAGCGGGCAAGAGACCCAGTACTTC.

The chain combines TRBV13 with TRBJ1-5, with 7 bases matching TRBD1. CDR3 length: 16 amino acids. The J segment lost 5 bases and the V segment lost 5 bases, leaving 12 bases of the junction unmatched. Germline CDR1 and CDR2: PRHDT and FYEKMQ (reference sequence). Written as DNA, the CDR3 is TGTGCCAGCAGCCCAGACGACAGGGCCGTGGATCAGCCCCAGCATTTT. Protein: CASSPDDRAVDQPQHF.